Below, one T cell receptor (beta chain) is given with its context. The sample belongs to a study of blood T cell repertoires in COVID-19. This CDR3 contains 16 residues. Trimming left V 0 bases short and J 0 bases short, with 9 bases between. Germline CDR1 and CDR2: MGHRA and YSYEKL. The protocol was immunoSEQ multiplex PCR, while the TCRdb copy is restricted to in-frame clones and leaves out a portion. In the table there are 120,000 to 150,000 clones, roughly 85% of which are singletons. This receptor was taken from a man between 50 and 59 years old with acute or convalescent COVID-19. The chain carries TRBV4-1 and TRBJ1-3, with a tentative D call TRBD1 (5 bases). The sample was peripheral blood. The CDR3 DNA reads as TGCGCCAGCAGCCAAGATCCCGACAGCTCTGGAAACACCATATATTTT. Protein: CASSQDPDSSGNTIYF.